Given below is one T cell receptor (beta chain) in context. This entry is derived from a study of blood T cell repertoires in COVID-19. The wider study: PBMCs, B-cell-depleted T cells, or T cells were the source of the cDNA or gDNA that made up the material.

Produced via immunoSEQ multiplex PCR; TCRdb's table is partial and in-frame only. The sample comprises 200,000 to 250,000 clones, around 87% of which are singletons, and about 3% rests with the top ten. Germline values: CDR1 MDHEN, CDR2 SYDVKM. There are 16 residues in the CDR3. J gave up 3 bases and V 3 bases, and 6 bases lay outside the gene matches. This TCR came from a man aged 60 to 75 with acute or convalescent COVID-19. What was sequenced was peripheral blood. The J gene is TRBJ1-5, the V gene TRBV28, with 9 bases lining up with TRBD1. Here the CDR3 reads CASSFPDRGNNQPQHF. Here the CDR3 DNA reads TGTGCCAGCAGTTTCCCGGACAGGGGAAACAATCAGCCCCAGCATTTT.